Sequencing of this TCR beta chain was carried out in a study of beta chain features in type 1 diabetes. About the study: Age and gender were similar between patients and healthy donors, as were cell yields.

Overall study findings and caveats: Moderately but significantly shorter TCRB CDR3s were found in Type 1 diabetes patients in all four CD4+ subsets.

The entirety of the isolated RNA underwent reverse transcription, so expressed TCRB transcripts were sequenced. The protocol was immunoSEQ multiplex PCR, while the TCRdb copy is restricted to in-frame clones and leaves out a portion. The data show 680,000 or so clones, roughly 13% seen once. This clone was detected a few times. Its specificity is unknown. V lost 5 bases and J lost 7, with 19 bases in between. The CDR3 totals 15 residues. CDR1 and CDR2 from the germline V gene are SGHRS and YFSETQ. The sequenced material came from naive CD4+ T cells from blood. The J gene is TRBJ2-4, the V gene TRBV5-1; tentatively, D is TRBD1 (5 bases). The sequence came from a man between 18 and 35 years old with type 1 diabetes. CDR3 nucleotide sequence: TGCGCCAGCAGTCCGGATGGGCCAGGGTCGAACATTCAGTACTTC. Residues: CASSPDGPGSNIQYF.